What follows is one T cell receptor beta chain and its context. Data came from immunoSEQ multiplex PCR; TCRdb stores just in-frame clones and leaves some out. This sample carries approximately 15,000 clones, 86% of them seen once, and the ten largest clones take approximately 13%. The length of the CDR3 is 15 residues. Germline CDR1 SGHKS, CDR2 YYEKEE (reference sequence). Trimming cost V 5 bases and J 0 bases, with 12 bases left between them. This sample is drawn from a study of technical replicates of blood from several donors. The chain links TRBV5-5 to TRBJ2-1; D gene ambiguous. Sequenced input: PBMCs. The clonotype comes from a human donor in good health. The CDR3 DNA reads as TGTGCCAGCAGAACAGCCTCGAGCTCCTACAATGAGCAGTTCTTC. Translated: CASRTASSSYNEQFF.